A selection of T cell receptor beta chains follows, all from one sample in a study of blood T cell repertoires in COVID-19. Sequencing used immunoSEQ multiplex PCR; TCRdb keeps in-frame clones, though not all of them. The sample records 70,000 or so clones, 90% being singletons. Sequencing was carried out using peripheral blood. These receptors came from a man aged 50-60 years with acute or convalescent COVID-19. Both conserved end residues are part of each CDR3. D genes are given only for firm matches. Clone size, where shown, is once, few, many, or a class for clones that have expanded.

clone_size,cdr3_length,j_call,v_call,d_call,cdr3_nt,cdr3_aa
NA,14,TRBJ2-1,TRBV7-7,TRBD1,TGTGCCAGCAGCTTAGGGACAGGCGACAATGAGCAGTTCTTC,CASSLGTGDNEQFF
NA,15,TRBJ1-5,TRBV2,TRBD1,TGTGCCAGCAGTAACGACAGGGTGGACAATCAGCCCCAGCATTTT,CASSNDRVDNQPQHF
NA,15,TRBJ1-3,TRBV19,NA,TGTGCCAGTAGTTCCCGCGGGGGGTCTGGAAACACCATATATTTT,CASSSRGGSGNTIYF
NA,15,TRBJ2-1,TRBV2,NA,TGTGCCAGCAGTGAAAATCGGGGACTCGGCAATGAGCAGTTCTTC,CASSENRGLGNEQFF
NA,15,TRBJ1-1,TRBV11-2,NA,TGTGCCAGCAGCTTAGCCCAGGGTGGCTACACTGAAGCTTTCTTT,CASSLAQGGYTEAFF
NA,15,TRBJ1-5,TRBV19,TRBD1,TGTGCCAGTAGTCGACAGGGGTCGGGCAATCAGCCCCAGCATTTT,CASSRQGSGNQPQHF
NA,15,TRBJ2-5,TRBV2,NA,TGTGCCAGCAGTGCCTATCGTGGGAGGGGGGAGACCCAGTACTTC,CASSAYRGRGETQYF
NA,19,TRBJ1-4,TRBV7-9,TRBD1,TGTGCCAGCAGCTTAGGCCGGGCCGGGACAGGGGCAACTAATGAAAAACTGTTTTTT,CASSLGRAGTGATNEKLFF
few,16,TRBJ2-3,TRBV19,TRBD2,TGTGCCAGTAGTATTAAAGCGGGAGGGCCCTCGGATACGCAGTATTTT,CASSIKAGGPSDTQYF
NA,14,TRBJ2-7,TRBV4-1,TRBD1,TGCGCCAGCAGCTTGGGACAGGACACCTACGAGCAGTACTTC,CASSLGQDTYEQYF
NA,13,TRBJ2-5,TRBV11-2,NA,TGTGCCAGCAGCTTAGAGAGTAGTGAGACCCAGTACTTC,CASSLESSETQYF
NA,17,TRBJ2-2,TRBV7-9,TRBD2,TGTGCCAGCAGCTTGACCGGGACTAGCCTCGAGGCCGGGGAGCTGTTTTTT,CASSLTGTSLEAGELFF
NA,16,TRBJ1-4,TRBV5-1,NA,TGCGCCAGCAGAAAGGACACCTTATTAACTAATGAAAAACTGTTTTTT,CASRKDTLLTNEKLFF
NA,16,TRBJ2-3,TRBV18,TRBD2,TGTGCCAGCTCACCAGGGACTAGCGGGAGTTCAGATACGCAGTATTTT,CASSPGTSGSSDTQYF
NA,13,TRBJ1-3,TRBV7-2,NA,TGTGCCAGCAGCCTTGGCGGTGGAAACACCATATATTTT,CASSLGGGNTIYF
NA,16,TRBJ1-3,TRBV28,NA,TGTGCCAGCAGTTTATGGGGCTCAGGCGGGAGAAACACCATATATTTT,CASSLWGSGGRNTIYF
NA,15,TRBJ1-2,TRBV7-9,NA,TGTGCCAGCAGCTTAACGAGCGGGGGGGGCTATGGCTACACCTTC,CASSLTSGGGYGYTF
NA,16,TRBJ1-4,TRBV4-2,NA,TGTGCCAGCAGCCAGGGAGGGGGGGTAACTAATGAAAAACTGTTTTTT,CASSQGGGVTNEKLFF
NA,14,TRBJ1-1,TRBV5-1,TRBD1,TGCGCCAGCAGCCTAGGGACAGCGAACACTGAAGCTTTCTTT,CASSLGTANTEAFF
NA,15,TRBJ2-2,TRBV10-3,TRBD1,TGTGCCATCAGAGGACAGGGAGGGAACACCGGGGAGCTGTTTTTT,CAIRGQGGNTGELFF
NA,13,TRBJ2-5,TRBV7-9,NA,TGTGCCAGCAGCTTAGCGCGGTTGGAGACCCAGTACTTC,CASSLARLETQYF
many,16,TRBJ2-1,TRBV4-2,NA,TGTGCCAGCAGCCAAGAAACAGGCGACTCCTACAATGAGCAGTTCTTC,CASSQETGDSYNEQFF
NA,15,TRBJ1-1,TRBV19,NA,TGTGCCAGTAGTATAGATGACTGGTCGAACACTGAAGCTTTCTTT,CASSIDDWSNTEAFF